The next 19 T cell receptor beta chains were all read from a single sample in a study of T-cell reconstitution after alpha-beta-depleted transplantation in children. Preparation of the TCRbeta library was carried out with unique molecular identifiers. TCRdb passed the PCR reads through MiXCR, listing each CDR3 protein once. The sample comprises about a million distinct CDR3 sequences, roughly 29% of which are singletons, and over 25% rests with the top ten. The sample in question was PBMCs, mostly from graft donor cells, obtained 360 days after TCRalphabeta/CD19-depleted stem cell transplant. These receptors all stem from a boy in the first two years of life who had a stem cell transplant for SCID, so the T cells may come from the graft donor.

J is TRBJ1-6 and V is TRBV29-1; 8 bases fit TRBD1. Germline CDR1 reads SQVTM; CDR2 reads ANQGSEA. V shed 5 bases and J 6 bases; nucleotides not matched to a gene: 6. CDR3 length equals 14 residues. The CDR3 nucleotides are TGCAGCGTTAAAGGGCAGGGGGCTAATTCACCCCTCCACTTT. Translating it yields CSVKGQGANSPLHF.

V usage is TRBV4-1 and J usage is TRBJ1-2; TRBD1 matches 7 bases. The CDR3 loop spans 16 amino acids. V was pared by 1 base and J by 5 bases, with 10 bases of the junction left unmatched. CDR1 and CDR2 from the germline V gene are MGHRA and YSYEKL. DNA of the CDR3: TGCGCCAGCAGCCAAGCGTCGGACAGGTGGGGTTATGGCTACACCTTC. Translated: CASSQASDRWGYGYTF.

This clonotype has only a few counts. CDR3 loop: CASSWAGSTGELFF. The DNA of the CDR3 is TGTGCCAGCAGTTGGGCGGGCAGCACCGGGGAGCTGTTTTTT. The rearrangement joins TRBV6-2 or TRBV6-3 to TRBJ2-2; a weak D match, TRBD2 (5 bases). CDR1 MNHEY and CDR2 SVGEGT come from the germline V gene. The germline V and J ends were trimmed by 4 bases and 4 bases, with 10 bases remaining between them. The CDR3 runs 14 residues.

CDR3 loop: CASSPKGGQGRSTEAFF. The DNA of the CDR3 is TGTGCCAGCAGCCCAAAGGGGGGCCAGGGTCGTAGCACTGAAGCTTTCTTT. The chain is built from TRBV9 and TRBJ1-1, with TRBD1 as a possible D gene (6 bases). The CDR3 extends over 17 amino acids. CDR1 is SGDLS and CDR2 is YYNGEE in the germline V gene. V lost 4 bases, J lost 4 bases, and 23 bases lay in between.

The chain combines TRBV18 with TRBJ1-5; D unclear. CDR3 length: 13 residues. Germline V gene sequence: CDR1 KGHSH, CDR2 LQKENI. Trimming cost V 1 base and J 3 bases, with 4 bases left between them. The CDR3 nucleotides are TGTGCCAGCTCACCACGGAACAATCAGCCCCAGCATTTT. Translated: CASSPRNNQPQHF.

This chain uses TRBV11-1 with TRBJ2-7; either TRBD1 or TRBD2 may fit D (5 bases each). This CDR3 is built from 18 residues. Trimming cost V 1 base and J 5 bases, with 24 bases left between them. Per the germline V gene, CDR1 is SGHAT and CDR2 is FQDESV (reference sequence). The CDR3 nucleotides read TGTGCCAGCAGCTTAGTTATTTACCGGGACGAGAGGGCCCACGAGCAGTACTTC. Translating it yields CASSLVIYRDERAHEQYF. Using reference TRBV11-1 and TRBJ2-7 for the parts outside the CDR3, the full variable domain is EAEVAQSPRYKITEKSQAVAFWCDPISGHATLYWYRQILGQGPELLVQFQDESVVDDSQLPKDRFSAERLKGVDSTLKIQPAELGDSAMYLCASSLVIYRDERAHEQYFGPGTRLTVT.

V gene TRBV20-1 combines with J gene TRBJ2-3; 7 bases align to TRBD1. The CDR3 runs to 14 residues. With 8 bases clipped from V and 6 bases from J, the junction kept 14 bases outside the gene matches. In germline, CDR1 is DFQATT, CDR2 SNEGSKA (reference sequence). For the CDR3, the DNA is TGCAGTACAGGGGCTAGAGGGGGCTTTGATACGCAGTATTTT. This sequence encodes CSTGARGGFDTQYF.

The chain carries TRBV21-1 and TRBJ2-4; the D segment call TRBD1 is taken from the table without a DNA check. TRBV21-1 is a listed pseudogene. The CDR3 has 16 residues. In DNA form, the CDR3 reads TGTGCCAGCAGCGCCCGGGGGACCCAAGCCAAAAACATTCAGTACTTC. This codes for CASSARGTQAKNIQYF.

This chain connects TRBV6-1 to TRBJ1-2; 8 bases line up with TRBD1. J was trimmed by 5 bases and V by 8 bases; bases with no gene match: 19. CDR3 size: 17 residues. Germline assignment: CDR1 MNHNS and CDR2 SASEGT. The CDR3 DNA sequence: TGTGCCAGCGTCACGCGGACAGGGCCAACCTATCCTTATGGCTACACCTTC. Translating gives CASVTRTGPTYPYGYTF.

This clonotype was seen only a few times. The CDR3 spells CASRIMGTGTSAKNIQYF. The DNA of the CDR3 is TGTGCCAGCAGGATTATGGGGACAGGTACCTCGGCCAAAAACATTCAGTACTTC. V is TRBV28 and J is TRBJ2-4; 8 bases match TRBD1. The CDR3 spans 18 residues. In germline, CDR1 is MDHEN, CDR2 SYDVKM. V shed 6 bases and J 1 base; nucleotides not matched to a gene: 14.

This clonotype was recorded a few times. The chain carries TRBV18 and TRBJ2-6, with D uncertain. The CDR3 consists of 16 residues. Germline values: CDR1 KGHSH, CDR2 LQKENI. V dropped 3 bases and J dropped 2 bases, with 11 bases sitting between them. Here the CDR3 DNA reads TGTGCCAGCTCACCGAGCCCCAGAGCTGGGGCCAACGTCCTGACTTTC. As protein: CASSPSPRAGANVLTF.

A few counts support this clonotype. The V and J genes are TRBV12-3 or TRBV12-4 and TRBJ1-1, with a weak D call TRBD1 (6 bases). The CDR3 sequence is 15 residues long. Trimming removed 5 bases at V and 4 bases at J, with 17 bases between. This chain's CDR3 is CASSPSRQTGTEAFF. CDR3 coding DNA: TGTGCCAGCAGTCCGTCCCGACAGACAGGCACTGAAGCTTTCTTT.

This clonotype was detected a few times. CDR3 DNA sequence: TGTGCCATCAGTGACCCCGAGGATAATGAGCAGTTCTTC. This translates into CAISDPEDNEQFF. The J gene is TRBJ2-1, the V gene TRBV10-3; D is uncertain. The CDR3 is made up of 13 amino acids. Germline V CDR1 and CDR2: ENHRY, SYGVKD. V gave up 3 bases and J gave up 7 bases, with 10 bases separating them.

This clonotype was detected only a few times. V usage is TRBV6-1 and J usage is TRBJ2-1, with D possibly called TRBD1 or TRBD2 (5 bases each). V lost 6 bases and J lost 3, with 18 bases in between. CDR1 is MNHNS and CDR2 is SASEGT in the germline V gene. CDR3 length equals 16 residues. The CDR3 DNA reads TGTGCCAGCAGGGGACCTCTGGGTCGGTTCTACAATGAGCAGTTCTTC. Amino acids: CASRGPLGRFYNEQFF.

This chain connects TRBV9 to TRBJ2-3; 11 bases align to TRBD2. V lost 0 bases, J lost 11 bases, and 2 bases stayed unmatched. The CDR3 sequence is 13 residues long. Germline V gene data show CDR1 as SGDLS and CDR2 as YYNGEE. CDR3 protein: CASSVDGLAGQYF. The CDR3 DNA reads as TGTGCCAGCAGCGTAGACGGACTAGCGGGGCAGTATTTT.

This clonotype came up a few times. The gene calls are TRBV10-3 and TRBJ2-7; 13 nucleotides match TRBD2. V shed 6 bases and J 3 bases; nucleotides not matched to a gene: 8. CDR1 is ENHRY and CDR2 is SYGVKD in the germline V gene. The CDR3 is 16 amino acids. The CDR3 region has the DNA TGTGCCATCAGCGCCGGACTAGCGGGGGACAACTACGAGCAGTACTTC. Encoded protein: CAISAGLAGDNYEQYF.

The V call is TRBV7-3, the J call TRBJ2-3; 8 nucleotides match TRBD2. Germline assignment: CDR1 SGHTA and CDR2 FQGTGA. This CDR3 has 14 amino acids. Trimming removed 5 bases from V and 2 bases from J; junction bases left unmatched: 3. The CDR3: CASSLSGNTDTQYF. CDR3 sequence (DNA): TGTGCCAGCAGCCTTAGCGGGAACACAGATACGCAGTATTTT. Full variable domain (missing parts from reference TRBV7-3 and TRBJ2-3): GAGVSQTPSNKVTEKGKYVELRCDPISGHTALYWYRQSLGQGPEFLIYFQGTGAADDSGLPNDRFFAVRPEGSVSTLKIQRTERGDSAVYLCASSLSGNTDTQYFGPGTRLTVL.

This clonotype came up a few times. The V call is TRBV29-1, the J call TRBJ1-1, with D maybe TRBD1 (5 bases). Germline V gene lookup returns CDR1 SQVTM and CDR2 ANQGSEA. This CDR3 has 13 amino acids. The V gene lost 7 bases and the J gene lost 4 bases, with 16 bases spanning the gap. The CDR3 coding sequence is TGCAGCGCTGGGGGGGGAGGAGGCACTGAAGCTTTCTTT. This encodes CSAGGGGGTEAFF.

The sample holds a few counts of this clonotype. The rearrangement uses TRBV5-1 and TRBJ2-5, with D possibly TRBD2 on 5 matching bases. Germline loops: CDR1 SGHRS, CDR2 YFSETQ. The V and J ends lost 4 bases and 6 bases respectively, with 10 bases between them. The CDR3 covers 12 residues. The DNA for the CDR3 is TGCGCCAGCAGCCCCGGACTTCAGACCCAGTACTTC. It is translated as CASSPGLQTQYF.